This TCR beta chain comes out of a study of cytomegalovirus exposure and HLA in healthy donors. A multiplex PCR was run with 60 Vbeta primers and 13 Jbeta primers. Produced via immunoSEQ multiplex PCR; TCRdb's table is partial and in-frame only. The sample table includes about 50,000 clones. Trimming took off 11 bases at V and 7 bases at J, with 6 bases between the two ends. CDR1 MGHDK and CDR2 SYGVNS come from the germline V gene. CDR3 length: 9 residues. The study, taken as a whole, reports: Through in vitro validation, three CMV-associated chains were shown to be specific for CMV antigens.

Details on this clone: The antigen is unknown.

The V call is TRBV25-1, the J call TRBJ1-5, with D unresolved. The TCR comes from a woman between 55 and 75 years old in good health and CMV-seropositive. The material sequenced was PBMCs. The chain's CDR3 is CAAGQPQHF. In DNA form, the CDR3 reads TGTGCCGCGGGACAGCCCCAGCATTTT.